The rows below give T cell receptor beta chains drawn from one sample of a study of blood T cell repertoires in COVID-19. Sequenced by immunoSEQ multiplex PCR; TCRdb stores in-frame clones only, minus some. The table lists more than 250,000 clones, approximately 90% of them singletons. The sample comprised PBMCs or T cells enriched from blood (not recorded which). The receptors originated from a woman in her late teens or twenties who had recovered from COVID-19. Each CDR3 is given with its conserved first and last residue. The D gene is left open where the match is weak. Some rows mark clone size as missing; the rest say once, few, many or name a class of expanded clone.

clone_size: once; v_call: TRBV11-2; d_call: TRBD1; cdr3_length: 16; j_call: TRBJ2-7; cdr3_nt: TGTGCCAGCAGCGCGTGGTCCGGGACAGGGTCTGACGAGCAGTACTTC; cdr3_aa: CASSAWSGTGSDEQYF
clone_size: .; v_call: TRBV6-2/TRBV6-3; d_call: TRBD2; cdr3_length: 14; j_call: TRBJ2-7; cdr3_nt: TGTGCCAGCAGTTGGACTAGCGGGAGGGATGAGCAGTACTTC; cdr3_aa: CASSWTSGRDEQYF
clone_size: .; v_call: TRBV5-1; d_call: TRBD1; cdr3_length: 15; j_call: TRBJ1-6; cdr3_nt: TGCGCCAGCAGCTTGGATCAGGGGGCAAGTTCACCCCTCCACTTT; cdr3_aa: CASSLDQGASSPLHF
clone_size: .; v_call: TRBV7-9; d_call: TRBD1; cdr3_length: 14; j_call: TRBJ1-6; cdr3_nt: TGTGCCAGCAGCCTCGGACAGGGGAGTTCACCCCTCCACTTT; cdr3_aa: CASSLGQGSSPLHF
clone_size: once; v_call: TRBV29-1; d_call: .; cdr3_length: 12; j_call: TRBJ1-1; cdr3_nt: TGCAGCGCCTGGTCCGACAGATTGTACGCTTTCTTT; cdr3_aa: CSAWSDRLYAFF
clone_size: .; v_call: TRBV13; d_call: TRBD1; cdr3_length: 14; j_call: TRBJ1-2; cdr3_nt: TGTGCCAGTAAAAGACAGGGGGTTAACTATGGCTACACCTTC; cdr3_aa: CASKRQGVNYGYTF
clone_size: .; v_call: TRBV7-9; d_call: TRBD1; cdr3_length: 17; j_call: TRBJ1-1; cdr3_nt: TGTGCCAGCAGCTCCCGCGGGACAGGGGGCCGCAACACTGAAGCTTTCTTT; cdr3_aa: CASSSRGTGGRNTEAFF
clone_size: .; v_call: TRBV5-1; d_call: TRBD2; cdr3_length: 15; j_call: TRBJ2-1; cdr3_nt: TGCGCCAGCAGCTTGGATAGCGGGGGGTACAATGAGCAGTTCTTC; cdr3_aa: CASSLDSGGYNEQFF
clone_size: .; v_call: TRBV6-4; d_call: .; cdr3_length: 16; j_call: TRBJ2-3; cdr3_nt: TGTGCCAGCAGTGACACCCAGGGGTCAAGCACAGATACGCAGTATTTT; cdr3_aa: CASSDTQGSSTDTQYF
clone_size: .; v_call: TRBV7-3; d_call: TRBD2; cdr3_length: 16; j_call: TRBJ2-3; cdr3_nt: TGTGCCAGCAGCTCCGGGGCTAGCGGGAGCCCAGATACGCAGTATTTT; cdr3_aa: CASSSGASGSPDTQYF
clone_size: .; v_call: TRBV5-5; d_call: .; cdr3_length: 14; j_call: TRBJ2-7; cdr3_nt: TGTGCCAGCAGCGATGACAAGGGGGCCTACGAGCAGTACTTC; cdr3_aa: CASSDDKGAYEQYF
clone_size: .; v_call: TRBV6-5; d_call: .; cdr3_length: 14; j_call: TRBJ1-6; cdr3_nt: TGTGCCAGCATAGGGGGACACTATAATTCACCCCTCCACTTT; cdr3_aa: CASIGGHYNSPLHF
clone_size: .; v_call: TRBV12-3/TRBV12-4; d_call: TRBD1; cdr3_length: 12; j_call: TRBJ1-2; cdr3_nt: TGTGCCAGCAGTTTCGAGACAGGGCCTCATTCTTTC; cdr3_aa: CASSFETGPHSF
clone_size: .; v_call: TRBV9; d_call: .; cdr3_length: 15; j_call: TRBJ2-7; cdr3_nt: TGTGCCAGCAGCGTTGTCGGGAGACTAGGAGACGAGCAGTACTTC; cdr3_aa: CASSVVGRLGDEQYF
clone_size: .; v_call: TRBV10-2; d_call: .; cdr3_length: 15; j_call: TRBJ1-5; cdr3_nt: TGCGCCAGCAGTCAGACAGGTCAAGTTGATCAGCCCCAGCATTTT; cdr3_aa: CASSQTGQVDQPQHF
clone_size: .; v_call: TRBV9; d_call: .; cdr3_length: 14; j_call: TRBJ1-5; cdr3_nt: TGTGCCAGCAGCGTAGAAGGCCTAGAGGCCCCCCAGCATTTT; cdr3_aa: CASSVEGLEAPQHF
clone_size: .; v_call: TRBV5-1; d_call: TRBD1; cdr3_length: 18; j_call: TRBJ1-1; cdr3_nt: TGCGCCAGCAGCTTCATTTCCGGGACAGGGGAGGCCAACACTGAAGCTTTCTTT; cdr3_aa: CASSFISGTGEANTEAFF
clone_size: .; v_call: TRBV28; d_call: .; cdr3_length: 13; j_call: TRBJ1-2; cdr3_nt: TGTGCCAGCAGTTTCGGGGGGAACTATGGCTACACCTTC; cdr3_aa: CASSFGGNYGYTF
clone_size: .; v_call: TRBV5-5; d_call: TRBD2; cdr3_length: 14; j_call: TRBJ2-4; cdr3_nt: TGTGCCAGCAGCACCCGGGGGGGAAGAAACATTCAGTACTTC; cdr3_aa: CASSTRGGRNIQYF
clone_size: .; v_call: TRBV30; d_call: .; cdr3_length: 12; j_call: TRBJ1-2; cdr3_nt: TGTGCCTCCCAAATGGCAGTAAATGGCTACACCTTC; cdr3_aa: CASQMAVNGYTF
clone_size: .; v_call: TRBV5-1; d_call: TRBD1; cdr3_length: 15; j_call: TRBJ1-5; cdr3_nt: TGCGCCAGCAGCGAGGGACAGGGAACCAATCAGCCCCAGCATTTT; cdr3_aa: CASSEGQGTNQPQHF
clone_size: .; v_call: TRBV10-3; d_call: .; cdr3_length: 15; j_call: TRBJ1-4; cdr3_nt: TGTGCCATCAGTGAGCTGGGCAGTCCTAATGAAAAACTGTTTTTT; cdr3_aa: CAISELGSPNEKLFF
clone_size: .; v_call: TRBV11-3; d_call: .; cdr3_length: 13; j_call: TRBJ2-2; cdr3_nt: TGTGCCAGCAGCTTAAGCGCTAGCGGGGAGCTGTTTTTT; cdr3_aa: CASSLSASGELFF
clone_size: .; v_call: TRBV12-1; d_call: .; cdr3_length: 13; j_call: TRBJ2-7; cdr3_nt: TGTGCCAGCGGCCACAGGGGACCCTGCGAGCAGTACTTC; cdr3_aa: CASGHRGPCEQYF
clone_size: .; v_call: TRBV14; d_call: .; cdr3_length: 15; j_call: TRBJ1-1; cdr3_nt: TGTGCCAGCAGCCGGAACACAGGGATCAACACTGAAGCTTTCTTT; cdr3_aa: CASSRNTGINTEAFF
clone_size: .; v_call: TRBV27; d_call: .; cdr3_length: 15; j_call: TRBJ1-2; cdr3_nt: TGTGCCAGCAGTTTAGGGGGGGCTGAGGTCTATGGCTACACCTTC; cdr3_aa: CASSLGGAEVYGYTF
clone_size: .; v_call: TRBV11-3; d_call: TRBD2; cdr3_length: 16; j_call: TRBJ2-1; cdr3_nt: TGTGCCAGCAGCTCCGTCGCTAGCGGGGTATACAATGAGCAGTTCTTC; cdr3_aa: CASSSVASGVYNEQFF
clone_size: .; v_call: TRBV4-1; d_call: TRBD1; cdr3_length: 15; j_call: TRBJ1-2; cdr3_nt: TGCGCCAGCAGTCCCGGACAGGGGGCACAGGCTGGCTACACCTTC; cdr3_aa: CASSPGQGAQAGYTF
clone_size: .; v_call: TRBV4-1; d_call: .; cdr3_length: 13; j_call: TRBJ1-5; cdr3_nt: TGCGCCAGCAGCCAGGCCTTGGGCAGGGTAAGGCATTTT; cdr3_aa: CASSQALGRVRHF
clone_size: .; v_call: TRBV28; d_call: TRBD2; cdr3_length: 19; j_call: TRBJ2-3; cdr3_nt: TGTGCCAGCAGCTACCTAAGGCTAGCGGGCCGATATAGCACAGATACGCAGTATTTT; cdr3_aa: CASSYLRLAGRYSTDTQYF
clone_size: .; v_call: TRBV6-1; d_call: .; cdr3_length: 16; j_call: TRBJ2-5; cdr3_nt: TGTGCCAGCAGTGAATGGATAGGGGGAAGCCAAGAGACCCAGTACTTC; cdr3_aa: CASSEWIGGSQETQYF
clone_size: many; v_call: TRBV28; d_call: TRBD1; cdr3_length: 14; j_call: TRBJ1-2; cdr3_nt: TGTGCCACCGCCGGATTCCAGGGGGCGGATGGCTACACCTTC; cdr3_aa: CATAGFQGADGYTF
clone_size: .; v_call: TRBV7-2; d_call: .; cdr3_length: 18; j_call: TRBJ1-3; cdr3_nt: TGTGCCAGCAGCCCAGTACGGTTGACAGGCCGCTCTGGAAACACCATATATTTT; cdr3_aa: CASSPVRLTGRSGNTIYF
clone_size: .; v_call: TRBV5-1; d_call: TRBD2; cdr3_length: 16; j_call: TRBJ2-2; cdr3_nt: TGCGCCAGCAGCTTGGCCACTAGCGGGGACACCGGGGAGCTGTTTTTT; cdr3_aa: CASSLATSGDTGELFF
clone_size: .; v_call: TRBV6-6; d_call: .; cdr3_length: 20; j_call: TRBJ2-1; cdr3_nt: TGTGCCAGCAGCCCCTCCGAGGGGGTATCGGGAGGAGGCTCCTACAATGAGCAGTTCTTC; cdr3_aa: CASSPSEGVSGGGSYNEQFF
clone_size: .; v_call: TRBV7-6; d_call: .; cdr3_length: 16; j_call: TRBJ2-2; cdr3_nt: TGTGCCAGCAGCCCGATGGAGCGCGGGAACACCGGGGAGCTGTTTTTT; cdr3_aa: CASSPMERGNTGELFF
clone_size: .; v_call: TRBV30; d_call: .; cdr3_length: 10; j_call: TRBJ2-2; cdr3_nt: TGTGCCTGGTGGCACGGGGAGCTGTTTTTT; cdr3_aa: CAWWHGELFF
clone_size: .; v_call: TRBV5-1; d_call: .; cdr3_length: 15; j_call: TRBJ1-3; cdr3_nt: TGCGCCAGCAGCTTGGACATACCCTCTGGAAACACCATATATTTT; cdr3_aa: CASSLDIPSGNTIYF
clone_size: .; v_call: TRBV5-1; d_call: TRBD1; cdr3_length: 17; j_call: TRBJ1-1; cdr3_nt: TGCGCCAGCAGCTTAAGCTTCGGGACAGGGGGCATCACTGAAGCTTTCTTT; cdr3_aa: CASSLSFGTGGITEAFF
clone_size: once; v_call: TRBV7-3; d_call: TRBD1; cdr3_length: 15; j_call: TRBJ2-5; cdr3_nt: TGTGCCAGCAGCCCAACCCGGGACAGGGGGGAGACCCAGTACTTC; cdr3_aa: CASSPTRDRGETQYF
clone_size: once; v_call: TRBV5-6; d_call: .; cdr3_length: 11; j_call: TRBJ2-7; cdr3_nt: TGTGCCAGCAGGGGGAGTGGCGAGCAGTACTTC; cdr3_aa: CASRGSGEQYF
clone_size: .; v_call: TRBV18; d_call: .; cdr3_length: 15; j_call: TRBJ2-1; cdr3_nt: TGTGCCAGCTCACCAGGTTGGGGGCCCTACAATGAGCAGTTCTTC; cdr3_aa: CASSPGWGPYNEQFF
clone_size: .; v_call: TRBV5-6; d_call: TRBD2; cdr3_length: 16; j_call: TRBJ2-2; cdr3_nt: TGTGCCAGCAGCTTGTTTACTAGCGGACACACCGGGGAGCTGTTTTTT; cdr3_aa: CASSLFTSGHTGELFF
clone_size: few; v_call: TRBV10-3; d_call: .; cdr3_length: 15; j_call: TRBJ1-2; cdr3_nt: TGTGCCATCAGTGAGTCGATCGCAGAATCTTATGGCTACACCTTC; cdr3_aa: CAISESIAESYGYTF
clone_size: .; v_call: TRBV3-1/TRBV3-2; d_call: .; cdr3_length: 16; j_call: TRBJ2-6; cdr3_nt: TGTGCCAGCAGCCGAGAACAGGGCTCTGGGGCCAACGTCCTGACTTTC; cdr3_aa: CASSREQGSGANVLTF
clone_size: .; v_call: TRBV30; d_call: TRBD2; cdr3_length: 14; j_call: TRBJ2-1; cdr3_nt: TGTGCCTGGAGCCAAGCGGGAACCTACAATGAGCAGTTCTTC; cdr3_aa: CAWSQAGTYNEQFF
clone_size: .; v_call: TRBV5-1; d_call: TRBD2; cdr3_length: 15; j_call: TRBJ2-7; cdr3_nt: TGCGCCAGCAGCTTGGGCGTAGCGGGGGGTAGGGAGCAGTACTTC; cdr3_aa: CASSLGVAGGREQYF
clone_size: .; v_call: TRBV5-1; d_call: .; cdr3_length: 12; j_call: TRBJ2-3; cdr3_nt: TGCGCCAGCAGCCAGGGATTCGATACGCAGTATTTT; cdr3_aa: CASSQGFDTQYF
clone_size: .; v_call: TRBV5-1; d_call: .; cdr3_length: 14; j_call: TRBJ2-3; cdr3_nt: TGCGCCAGCAGCTTAGCAGGGGCTGGGGATACGCAGTATTTT; cdr3_aa: CASSLAGAGDTQYF
clone_size: .; v_call: TRBV5-1; d_call: TRBD1; cdr3_length: 16; j_call: TRBJ1-3; cdr3_nt: TGCGCCAGCAGCTGGGACAGTACCAACTCTGGAAACACCATATATTTT; cdr3_aa: CASSWDSTNSGNTIYF
clone_size: .; v_call: TRBV7-6; d_call: .; cdr3_length: 16; j_call: TRBJ1-4; cdr3_nt: TGTGCCAGCAGCCAGGAAGGGGCTCCAACTAATGAAAAACTGTTTTTT; cdr3_aa: CASSQEGAPTNEKLFF